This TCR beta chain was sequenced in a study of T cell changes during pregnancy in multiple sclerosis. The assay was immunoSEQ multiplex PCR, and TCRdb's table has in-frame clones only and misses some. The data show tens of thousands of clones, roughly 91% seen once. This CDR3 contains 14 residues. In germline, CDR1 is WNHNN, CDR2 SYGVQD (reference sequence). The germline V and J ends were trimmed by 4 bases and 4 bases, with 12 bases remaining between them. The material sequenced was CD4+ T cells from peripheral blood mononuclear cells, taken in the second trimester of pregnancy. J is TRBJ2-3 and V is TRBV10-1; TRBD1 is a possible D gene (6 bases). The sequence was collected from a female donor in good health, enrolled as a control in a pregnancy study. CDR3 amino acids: CASSGLGAADTQYF. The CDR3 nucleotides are TGCGCCAGCAGTGGGTTGGGGGCCGCAGATACGCAGTATTTT.